These T cell receptor beta chains were read from a single sample in a study of shared clonotypes between healthy human individuals. Libraries were prepared by immunoSEQ multiplex PCR; TCRdb keeps only in-frame clonotypes and omits some of them. Of roughly 1,100,000 clones listed, about 77% were seen once; the top ten hold about 1.5%. Sequencing was performed on memory CD4+ T cells sorted from blood. The origin of the receptors is a man between 18 and 29 years old in good health. Both conserved end residues are part of each CDR3. The D gene is left open where the match is weak. Size is stated for part of the rows, as once, few or many counts, or as a class when the clone is expanded.

v_gene	d_gene	j_gene	abundance	CDR3aa	CDR3nt
TRBV7-2	NA	TRBJ2-5	once	CASRGAAQETQYF	TGTGCCAGCAGGGGAGCGGCCCAAGAGACCCAGTACTTC
TRBV28	TRBD1	TRBJ1-2	few	CASNRGAYGYTF	TGTGCCAGCAACAGGGGAGCCTATGGCTACACCTTC
TRBV6-1	NA	TRBJ1-1	NA	CASSYAGAEAFF	TGTGCCAGCAGCTACGCAGGGGCTGAAGCTTTCTTT
TRBV5-8	NA	TRBJ2-2	NA	CASSRRSKNTGELFF	TGTGCCAGCAGCCGCCGGAGCAAGAACACCGGGGAGCTGTTTTTT
TRBV28	NA	TRBJ1-5	NA	CASGFPLANQPQHF	TGTGCCAGCGGGTTCCCCCTGGCCAATCAGCCCCAGCATTTT
TRBV21-1	NA	TRBJ1-1	NA	CASSKERVYTEAFF	TGTGCCAGCAGCAAAGAGAGGGTCTACACTGAAGCTTTCTTT
TRBV28	TRBD2	TRBJ2-4	NA	CASSFSGRGAKNIQYF	TGTGCCAGCAGTTTTAGCGGGAGGGGAGCCAAAAACATTCAGTACTTC
TRBV4-1	NA	TRBJ2-1	NA	CASSKSGTYNEQFF	TGCGCCAGCAGTAAAAGCGGAACCTACAATGAGCAGTTCTTC
TRBV4-1	TRBD2	TRBJ2-5	few	CASSQGFGEGSRAQYF	TGCGCCAGCAGCCAAGGTTTCGGGGAGGGCTCTCGGGCCCAGTACTTC
TRBV20-1	TRBD2	TRBJ2-3	NA	CSVHLAGTQYF	TGCAGTGTTCACTTAGCGGGGACGCAGTATTTT
TRBV6-5	TRBD2	TRBJ2-7	once	CASSYSKAGGPYEQYF	TGTGCCAGCAGTTATTCCAAGGCGGGAGGGCCCTACGAGCAGTACTTC
TRBV11-2	NA	TRBJ2-3	NA	CASSLDRNTQYF	TGTGCCAGCAGCCTTGACCGGAATACGCAGTATTTT
TRBV19	TRBD1	TRBJ1-2	NA	CASSAPDRGSYGYTF	TGTGCCAGTAGTGCTCCGGACAGGGGGTCCTATGGCTACACCTTC
TRBV28	NA	TRBJ2-6	NA	CASGRSGNSGANVLTF	TGTGCCAGCGGGAGAAGTGGAAACTCTGGGGCCAACGTCCTGACTTTC
TRBV20-1	NA	TRBJ2-1	NA	CSARVWDEQFF	TGCAGTGCTAGAGTGTGGGATGAGCAGTTCTTC
TRBV5-4	NA	TRBJ1-6	NA	CASSLEGGNSPLHF	TGTGCCAGCAGCTTGGAAGGTGGGAATTCACCCCTCCACTTT
TRBV5-1	TRBD1	TRBJ2-7	NA	CASSLAGTGSYEQYF	TGCGCCAGCAGCTTGGCCGGGACAGGCTCCTACGAGCAGTACTTC
TRBV10-3	TRBD2	TRBJ2-7	few	CATASGSSYEQYF	TGTGCCACCGCTAGCGGGAGCTCCTACGAGCAGTACTTC
TRBV6-6	TRBD1	TRBJ1-4	NA	CASSLQQGAGEKLFF	TGTGCCAGCAGTCTCCAACAGGGGGCGGGTGAAAAACTGTTTTTT
TRBV7-2	NA	TRBJ2-7	few	CASRWTVVSYEQYF	TGTGCCAGCAGGTGGACTGTTGTTTCCTACGAGCAGTACTTC
TRBV5-1	NA	TRBJ2-5	NA	CASSLEGTKQETQYF	TGCGCCAGCAGCTTGGAAGGGACCAAGCAAGAGACCCAGTACTTC